The 30 T cell receptor beta chains below were found in one sample sequenced in a study of blood T cell repertoires in COVID-19. Sequencing was performed with immunoSEQ multiplex PCR; in TCRdb, only in-frame clones are kept and a portion is missing. The sample includes fewer than 85,000 clones, about 80% of them seen just once. Sequencing was done on a sample of peripheral blood. Receptor source: a human donor in a cohort sampled during active COVID-19.

V is TRBV12-3 or TRBV12-4 and J is TRBJ1-1; D is undetermined. The germline V and J ends were trimmed by 6 bases and 4 bases, with 12 bases remaining between them. This CDR3 has 13 amino acids. The chain's CDR3 is CASRYRGSTEAFF. DNA for the CDR3: TGTGCCAGCAGATACCGGGGAAGCACTGAAGCTTTCTTT.

The V gene is TRBV5-5, the J gene TRBJ1-1; 7 nucleotides match TRBD1. The V gene's germline CDR1 is SGHKS and CDR2 YYEKEE (reference sequence). Unmatched junction bases numbered 9, after V lost 4 bases and J lost 6 bases. The CDR3 spans 14 residues. The CDR3 DNA sequence: TGTGCCAGCAGCACGCGACAGGGAATAGCTGAAGCTTTCTTT. Translation gives CASSTRQGIAEAFF.

The chain recombines TRBV7-8 with TRBJ1-4; no reliable D call. CDR3 length equals 12 residues. V gave up 4 bases and J gave up 8 bases, with 8 bases separating them. Looked up from germline, CDR1 is SGHVS and CDR2 is FQNEAQ. As DNA, the CDR3 is TGTGCCAGCAGCTCCCCGGGGGAAAAACTGTTTTTT. Encoded protein: CASSSPGEKLFF.

The rearrangement uses TRBV5-8 and TRBJ1-3, with D possibly TRBD1 on 6 matching bases. Germline V lookup: CDR1 SGHTS, CDR2 YDEGEE. There are 15 residues in the CDR3. With 2 bases removed from V and 4 bases from J, the gap between germline ends came to 13 bases. CDR3 coding DNA: TGTGCCAGCAGCTTTTGGGGGCGCGCCGGAAACACCATATATTTT. Amino acids: CASSFWGRAGNTIYF.

There are a few counts of this clone. The chain couples TRBV7-9 to TRBJ1-6; D remains unclear. The CDR3 sequence is 15 residues long. V gave up 3 bases and J gave up 5 bases, with 11 bases separating them. Germline CDR1 SEHNR, CDR2 FQNEAQ (reference sequence). CDR3 protein: CASSFSRGNNSPLHF. Written as DNA, the CDR3 is TGTGCCAGCAGCTTTAGCCGGGGTAATAATTCACCCCTCCACTTT.

V and J are TRBV5-4 and TRBJ2-1; 10 bases fit TRBD2. With 3 bases clipped from V and 2 bases from J, the junction kept 11 bases outside the gene matches. The CDR3 length is 18 residues. CDR1 and CDR2 (germline): SGHNT, YYREEE (reference sequence). CDR3 nucleotides: TGTGCCAGCAGCTCCGCGTCCCTTCTAGCGGGGGCCTACAATGAGCAGTTCTTC. This sequence encodes CASSSASLLAGAYNEQFF.

The chain carries TRBV5-1 and TRBJ2-5; 12 bases are shared with TRBD2. Trimming cost V 4 bases and J 2 bases; bases outside gene matches: 6. CDR1 is SGHRS and CDR2 is YFSETQ in the germline V gene. The CDR3 covers 16 residues. The CDR3 DNA is TGCGCCAGCAGCCCTGGACTAGCGGGGCCTCAAGAGACCCAGTACTTC. This codes for CASSPGLAGPQETQYF.

This chain joins TRBV6-2 or TRBV6-3 and TRBJ2-7; D gene uncertain. Trimming pared 5 bases from V and 2 bases from J, leaving 10 bases between. The germline V gene has CDR1 MNHEY and CDR2 SVGEGT. The CDR3 is 13 amino acids. The CDR3 DNA reads as TGTGCCAGCAGTGATAGTAGAACCTACGAGCAGTACTTC. It translates to CASSDSRTYEQYF.

The chain has TRBV28 and TRBJ1-2; 7 nucleotides match TRBD1. The germline V gene has CDR1 MDHEN and CDR2 SYDVKM. J lost 5 bases, V lost 5 bases, and 8 bases had no gene match. The CDR3 spans 14 residues. DNA for the CDR3: TGTGCCAGCAGTCGTGACGGGACAGATTATGGCTACACCTTC. This gives the protein CASSRDGTDYGYTF.

The chain uses TRBV5-1 and TRBJ2-6; a possible D gene is TRBD2 (5 bases). V lost 5 bases, J lost 0 bases, and 18 bases lay in between. The CDR3 has 18 amino acids. Germline-derived CDR1 and CDR2 are SGHRS and YFSETQ. The CDR3 here is CASSFGVDSYSGANVLTF. CDR3 sequence (DNA): TGCGCCAGCAGTTTCGGGGTCGACTCGTACTCTGGGGCCAACGTCCTGACTTTC.

This chain connects TRBV6-5 to TRBJ1-6, with D hard to call. This CDR3 is 13 amino acids long. From germline, CDR1 is MNHEY and CDR2 SVGAGI. Trimming removed 5 bases from V and 7 bases from J, with 9 bases in between. This chain's CDR3 is CASSPIGNSPLHF. CDR3 bases: TGTGCCAGCAGTCCCATTGGCAATTCACCCCTCCACTTT.

Only one count was recorded for this clone. The chain recombines TRBV29-1 with TRBJ2-3; TRBD2 is a possible D gene (6 bases). The germline V and J ends were trimmed by 2 bases and 4 bases, with 16 bases remaining between them. Germline lookup yields CDR1 SQVTM and CDR2 ANQGSEA. The CDR3 loop spans 15 amino acids. The CDR3 loop reads CSVEPPAGEADTQYF. Written as DNA, the CDR3 is TGCAGCGTTGAACCCCCCGCTGGGGAGGCAGATACGCAGTATTTT.

V usage is TRBV11-2 and J usage is TRBJ2-7; weak D call: TRBD2 (7 bases). Germline loops: CDR1 SGHAT, CDR2 FQNNGV. V was trimmed by 8 bases and J by 6 bases, leaving 11 bases between them. The CDR3 contains 11 residues. CDR3 DNA: TGTGCCAGCGGGAGGGGGGGCGAGCAGTACTTC. Translated, it gives CASGRGGEQYF.

This chain connects TRBV3-1 (or the pseudogene TRBV3-2) to TRBJ2-3; 10 bases map to TRBD2. From germline, CDR1 is LGHDT and CDR2 YNNKEL (reference sequence). CDR3 length: 17 amino acids. The J segment lost 0 bases and the V segment lost 4 bases, leaving 7 bases of the junction unmatched. The CDR3 loop is CASSPGLAGVSTDTQYF. The CDR3 DNA reads as TGTGCCAGCAGCCCGGGCCTAGCGGGGGTTAGCACAGATACGCAGTATTTT.

This chain joins TRBV12-3 or TRBV12-4 and TRBJ1-5, with TRBD1 identical over 7 bases. Losses at the gene ends were 4 bases for V and 4 bases for J; bases not matched to a gene: 1. The CDR3 spans 13 residues. The CDR3 here is CASSWTGNQPQHF. The CDR3 region has the DNA TGTGCCAGCAGTTGGACAGGTAATCAGCCCCAGCATTTT.

V and J are TRBV3-1 (or the pseudogene TRBV3-2) and TRBJ1-2, with 8 bases fitting TRBD1. With 1 base clipped from V and 8 bases from J, the junction kept 3 bases outside the gene matches. The germline V gene encodes CDR1 LGHDT and CDR2 YNNKEL (reference sequence). The CDR3 consists of 13 residues. CDR3: CASSQGQGAGYTF. Written as DNA, the CDR3 is TGTGCCAGCAGCCAAGGGCAGGGGGCCGGCTACACCTTC.

The chain uses TRBV7-6 and TRBJ2-3, with D perhaps matching TRBD1 (5 bases). Trimming shortened V by 5 bases and J by 0 bases, and 12 bases separated the two germline ends. The CDR3 is made up of 15 amino acids. The V gene's germline CDR1 is SGHVS and CDR2 FNYEAQ. This CDR3 reads CASSPIRASTDTQYF. In DNA, the CDR3 is TGTGCCAGCAGCCCCATCAGGGCAAGCACAGATACGCAGTATTTT.

This clone has more than one count but fewer than ten. The V call is TRBV5-4, the J call TRBJ1-5; D is unclear. The CDR3 length is 13 residues. Germline CDR1 reads SGHNT; CDR2 reads YYREEE (reference sequence). V was pared by 0 bases and J by 6 bases, with 7 bases between. The CDR3 DNA follows: TGTGCCAGCAGCTTGGACAGAACTCAGCCCCAGCATTTT. The encoded protein is CASSLDRTQPQHF.

The chain has TRBV6-2 or TRBV6-3 and TRBJ1-1, with D possibly matching TRBD1 (5 bases). Trimming stripped 7 bases from V and 9 bases from J, with 21 bases between. Germline V lookup: CDR1 MNHEY, CDR2 SVGEGT. This CDR3 is 14 amino acids long. The CDR3 region has the DNA TGTGCCAGCACCCCCCTCGGGGGTCGAGGGAAAGCTTTCTTT. Translating gives CASTPLGGRGKAFF.

This CDR3 reads CATWRDTEAFF. The CDR3 region has the DNA TGTGCCACCTGGCGGGACACTGAAGCTTTCTTT. The chain joins TRBV27 to TRBJ1-1; D gene ambiguous. The germline V gene has CDR1 MNHEY and CDR2 SMNVEV (reference sequence). The CDR3 loop spans 11 amino acids. V shed 10 bases and J shed 3 bases, with 9 bases lying between them.

The DNA for the CDR3 is TGCGCCAGCAGCTTGGGACAGGGGAACAATGAGCAGTTCTTC. Its protein product is CASSLGQGNNEQFF. The chain couples TRBV5-1 to TRBJ2-1; the match to TRBD1 covers 8 bases. The ends lost 0 bases at V and 5 bases at J; junction bases unmatched: 1. The length of the CDR3 is 14 residues. Per the germline V gene, CDR1 is SGHRS and CDR2 is YFSETQ.

The genes are TRBV28 and TRBJ1-5; TRBD1 matches at 8 bases. Germline loops: CDR1 MDHEN, CDR2 SYDVKM. The CDR3 is made up of 16 amino acids. With V trimmed by 6 bases and J by 0 bases, 7 bases remained unmatched. CDR3 protein: CASSDGQGISNQPQHF. Written as DNA, the CDR3 is TGTGCCAGCAGCGACGGACAGGGAATTAGCAATCAGCCCCAGCATTTT.

The chain couples TRBV14 to TRBJ2-7; weak D call: TRBD1 (5 bases). The V and J ends lost 4 bases and 2 bases respectively, with 15 bases between them. The CDR3 totals 15 residues. From germline, CDR1 is SGHDN and CDR2 FVKESK. CDR3 in amino acids: CASSPISWGPYEQYF. The CDR3 DNA is TGTGCCAGCAGCCCTATTAGCTGGGGCCCCTACGAGCAGTACTTC. The complete variable domain, with remaining parts taken from reference TRBV14 and TRBJ2-7, reads EAGVTQFPSHSVIEKGQTVTLRCDPISGHDNLYWYRRVMGKEIKFLLHFVKESKQDESGMPNNRFLAERTGGTYSTLKVQPAELEDSGVYFCASSPISWGPYEQYFGPGTRLTVT.

This clone was recorded a few times. The J gene is TRBJ2-1, the V gene TRBV6-1; a possible D gene is TRBD2 (6 bases). Germline CDR1 is MNHNS and CDR2 is SASEGT. Trimming stripped 1 base from V and 5 bases from J, with 15 bases between. This CDR3 region has 16 residues. The CDR3 spells CASSEVGGWGDNEQFF. CDR3 nucleotide sequence: TGTGCCAGCAGTGAAGTCGGCGGGTGGGGGGACAATGAGCAGTTCTTC.

J is TRBJ2-1 and V is TRBV24-1; 9 nucleotides match TRBD2. V trimming: 10 bases; J trimming: 5 bases; junction bases outside the gene matches: 11. CDR1 is KGHDR and CDR2 is SFDVKD in the germline V gene. The CDR3 is 15 amino acids. The CDR3 reads CATSGTSRGNNEQFF. The CDR3 coding sequence is TGTGCCACTAGCGGGACTAGCCGGGGAAACAATGAGCAGTTCTTC.

The chain has TRBV12-3 or TRBV12-4 and TRBJ2-7; 12 bases match TRBD2. V lost 8 bases and J lost 9; bases outside the gene matches: 5. The length of the CDR3 is 12 residues. The chain's CDR3 is CASRTSGTAQYF. The DNA for the CDR3 is TGTGCCAGCCGGACTAGCGGGACGGCGCAGTACTTC.

CDR3 sequence (DNA): TGTGCCAGCAGCAAAGACCCGGGGGGGCCCTATGAGCAGTTCTTC. It encodes CASSKDPGGPYEQFF. The chain joins TRBV21-1 to TRBJ2-1; TRBD2, the table's D call, lacks a check against the DNA. TRBV21-1 is given as a pseudogene. The CDR3 length is 15 residues.

The chain employs TRBV11-2 and TRBJ1-6; weak D call: TRBD1 (5 bases). The CDR3 loop spans 14 amino acids. V gave up 0 bases and J gave up 8 bases, with 8 bases separating them. Germline V gene lookup returns CDR1 SGHAT and CDR2 FQNNGV. In nucleotides, the CDR3 is TGTGCCAGCAGCTTAGACGCAGGGTATTCACCCCTCCACTTT. Encoded protein: CASSLDAGYSPLHF.

J is TRBJ1-4 and V is TRBV2; TRBD1 agrees at 8 bases. The length of the CDR3 is 16 residues. The V gene end was trimmed by 3 bases and the J gene end by 7 bases; junction bases not matched to a gene: 10. The V gene's germline CDR1 is SNHLY and CDR2 FYNNEI. The CDR3 DNA is TGTGCCAGCAGTGATGGGGCAGGGGGCTGGGGTGAAAAACTGTTTTTT. Translated: CASSDGAGGWGEKLFF. The full variable domain, completed using reference TRBV2 and TRBJ1-4, is EPEVTQTPSHQVTQMGQEVILRCVPISNHLYFYWYRQILGQKVEFLVSFYNNEISEKSEIFDDQFSVERPDGSNFTLKIRSTKLEDSAMYFCASSDGAGGWGEKLFFGSGTQLSVL.

The chain uses TRBV6-1 and TRBJ1-6; D not certain. CDR1 and CDR2 (germline): MNHNS, SASEGT. This CDR3 has 15 amino acids. With 2 bases removed from V and 7 bases from J, the gap between germline ends came to 12 bases. CDR3 nucleotide sequence: TGTGCCAGCAGTGAATCTCCAGGCAGAAATTCACCCCTCCACTTT. It codes for CASSESPGRNSPLHF.